Shown below are 26 T cell receptor beta chains from a single sample sequenced in a study of shared clonotypes between healthy human individuals. TCRdb keeps only in-frame clones here, not all; method: immunoSEQ multiplex PCR. This sample has 2 million to 2.5 million clones, with approximately 96% found just once. The sequenced sample was naive CD4+ T cells sorted from blood. The subset was: CD45RA+ positively selected. The origin of the receptors is a man younger than 35 in good health.

This chain joins TRBV30 and TRBJ2-4; tentative D call: TRBD1 (6 bases). The CDR3 contains 15 residues. CDR1 is GTSNPN, CDR2 SVGIG, per germline (reference sequence). Trimming cost V 5 bases and J 1 base, with 15 bases left between them. The CDR3 region is CAWSYQGKAKNIQYF. The DNA for the CDR3 is TGTGCCTGGTCCTACCAGGGGAAGGCCAAAAACATTCAGTACTTC.

CDR3 bases: TGTGCCAGCAGTTACTATCGCGGACCCTACGAGCAGTACTTC. Its translation is CASSYYRGPYEQYF. V and J are TRBV6-5 and TRBJ2-7; no clear D. The CDR3 runs to 14 residues. The germline V and J ends were trimmed by 1 base and 2 bases, with 9 bases remaining between them. Germline assignment: CDR1 MNHEY and CDR2 SVGAGI.

This chain uses TRBV4-1 with TRBJ1-2, with 11 nucleotides matching TRBD1. Per germline, CDR1 MGHRA and CDR2 YSYEKL. Trimming cost V 0 bases and J 3 bases; bases outside gene matches: 12. The CDR3 is 19 residues long. This CDR3 is CASSQDKVGRTGGDYGYTF. In DNA, the CDR3 is TGCGCCAGCAGCCAAGATAAAGTTGGGAGGACAGGGGGCGACTATGGCTACACCTTC.

The rearrangement uses TRBV30 and TRBJ1-5; D is unclear. Trimming took 0 bases from V and 7 from J, leaving 10 bases between them. The CDR3 length is 13 residues. Germline V gene data show CDR1 as GTSNPN and CDR2 as SVGIG (reference sequence). The CDR3 here is CAWSVSLAQPQHF. The CDR3 DNA reads TGTGCCTGGAGTGTATCGTTGGCCCAGCCCCAGCATTTT.

On this clone itself: This CDR3 is also generated by other DNA sequences in the sample. The chain is built from TRBV30 and TRBJ1-2; D call uncertain. The germline gives CDR1 GTSNPN, CDR2 SVGIG (reference sequence). This CDR3 has 11 residues. V was clipped by 2 bases and J by 8 bases, with 9 bases between them. The CDR3 reads CAWSPLGGYTF. The CDR3 DNA sequence: TGTGCCTGGAGTCCCCTGGGGGGCTACACCTTC. Using reference TRBV30 and TRBJ1-2 for the parts outside the CDR3, the full variable domain is SQTIHQWPATLVQPVGSPLSLECTVEGTSNPNLYWYRQAAGRGLQLLFYSVGIGQISSEVPQNLSASRPQDRQFILSSKKLLLSDSGFYLCAWSPLGGYTFGSGTRLTVV.

This sequence joins TRBV27 and TRBJ1-2; D uncertain. This CDR3 has 10 residues. Germline CDR1 is MNHEY and CDR2 is SMNVEV (reference sequence). Trimming removed 4 bases at V and 7 bases at J, with 4 bases between. This CDR3 reads CASSWSGYTF. For the CDR3, the DNA is TGTGCCAGCAGTTGGAGTGGCTACACCTTC.

The chain recombines TRBV5-1 with TRBJ2-5, with D possibly TRBD2 on 5 matching bases. The CDR3 extends over 15 amino acids. The ends were cut back, 0 bases at V and 5 bases at J, with 14 bases in the middle. The V gene's germline CDR1 is SGHRS and CDR2 YFSETQ. The CDR3 DNA reads TGCGCCAGCAGCTTGGAGACGGCCACGGGGGAGACCCAGTACTTC. It translates to CASSLETATGETQYF.

With regard to this clone: In the same sample, other DNA sequences code for this CDR3. The genes are TRBV7-2 and TRBJ2-7; 10 positions agree with TRBD1. V dropped 4 bases and J dropped 3; count of bases not matched to a gene: 3. The CDR3 runs to 14 residues. Looked up from germline, CDR1 is SGHTA and CDR2 is FQGNSA. The chain's CDR3 is CASSSRTGGYEQYF. The CDR3 nucleotides are TGTGCCAGCAGCTCCCGGACAGGGGGCTACGAGCAGTACTTC.

The chain is built from TRBV7-9 and TRBJ2-2, with D perhaps being TRBD1 or TRBD2 (7 bases each). Germline values: CDR1 SEHNR, CDR2 FQNEAQ (reference sequence). The CDR3 length is 16 residues. V lost 4 bases, J lost 3 bases, and 15 bases lay in between. Here the CDR3 reads CASSYQGGPDTGELFF. DNA of the CDR3: TGTGCCAGCAGCTACCAGGGGGGGCCCGACACCGGGGAGCTGTTTTTT.

The chain links TRBV25-1 to TRBJ2-2; D may correspond to TRBD1 or TRBD2 (5 bases each). Trimming stripped 6 bases from V and 3 bases from J, with 14 bases between. The CDR3 runs 15 residues. CDR1 MGHDK and CDR2 SYGVNS come from the germline V gene. Written as DNA, the CDR3 is TGTGCCAGCAGCGCTGGGACGGTGTACACCGGGGAGCTGTTTTTT. This sequence encodes CASSAGTVYTGELFF.

This clone has just one count. CDR3 loop: CASSQDGWVGELFF. Written as DNA, the CDR3 is TGCGCCAGCAGCCAGGACGGATGGGTCGGGGAGCTGTTTTTT. The genes are TRBV4-3 and TRBJ2-2; D gene ambiguous. There are 14 residues in the CDR3. The V end was cut by 3 bases, the J end by 7 bases, with 12 bases between. Germline CDR1 reads LGHNA; CDR2 reads YSLEER.

This chain joins TRBV27 and TRBJ2-7, with 9 bases fitting TRBD2. CDR1 and CDR2 (germline): MNHEY, SMNVEV (reference sequence). The CDR3 sequence is 14 residues long. V gave up 7 bases and J gave up 0 bases; unmatched junction bases: 4. The CDR3 DNA is TGTGCCAGCACCCCAGCGGGGGGCTCCTACGAGCAGTACTTC. It specifies CASTPAGGSYEQYF.

A word on this clone: Other DNA sequences of this sample code for an identical CDR3. The CDR3 sequence is CASSSGQLNTEAFF. The DNA for the CDR3 is TGCGCCAGCAGCTCAGGACAGTTGAACACTGAAGCTTTCTTT. The chain joins TRBV5-1 to TRBJ1-1; D might be TRBD1 (6 bases). The CDR3 runs to 14 residues. Germline CDR1 is SGHRS and CDR2 is YFSETQ. The germline V and J ends were trimmed by 3 bases and 0 bases, with 9 bases remaining between them.

A single count supports this clone. The rearrangement joins TRBV5-4 to TRBJ2-3, with D possibly being TRBD1 or TRBD2 (5 bases each). Germline values: CDR1 SGHNT, CDR2 YYREEE (reference sequence). The CDR3 loop spans 15 amino acids. Trimming removed 8 bases at V and 1 base at J, with 17 bases between. The chain's CDR3 is CASRSGTLGTDTQYF. CDR3 nucleotides: TGTGCCAGTAGATCCGGGACCCTTGGCACAGATACGCAGTATTTT.

This sequence joins TRBV2 and TRBJ1-1, with unresolved D. V lost 7 bases, J lost 1 base, and 7 bases lay in between. The CDR3 covers 12 residues. In germline, CDR1 is SNHLY, CDR2 FYNNEI. The CDR3 region is CASILRNTEAFF. CDR3 DNA sequence: TGTGCCAGCATTCTTCGGAACACTGAAGCTTTCTTT.

The rearrangement links TRBV19 to TRBJ2-1, with D possibly TRBD2 on 5 matching bases. This CDR3 has 11 amino acids. With 9 bases removed from V and 10 bases from J, the gap between germline ends came to 13 bases. Germline V gives CDR1 LNHDA, CDR2 SQIVND (reference sequence). DNA for the CDR3: TGTGCCAGCACCTCGCCGGGAGAGCAGTTCTTC. Its translation: CASTSPGEQFF.

This chain links TRBV29-1 with TRBJ1-3, with a possible D match to TRBD1 (5 bases). V shed 0 bases and J shed 7 bases, with 13 bases lying between them. The CDR3 contains 14 residues. Looked up from germline, CDR1 is SQVTM and CDR2 is ANQGSEA. The CDR3 DNA is TGCAGCGTTGAAGACGGGACGGGGCGGAACACCATATATTTT. It specifies CSVEDGTGRNTIYF.

V is TRBV6-1 and J is TRBJ1-5, with D tentatively TRBD1 (6 bases). Germline V gene data show CDR1 as MNHNS and CDR2 as SASEGT. This CDR3 contains 15 residues. V lost 7 bases to trimming and J lost 6 bases, with 19 bases between them. The CDR3 nucleotides read TGTGCCAGCACTCTGGGAACAGGGCCGGCTCAGCCCCAGCATTTT. Its translation: CASTLGTGPAQPQHF.

The gene calls are TRBV7-2 and TRBJ2-3; 8 bases line up with TRBD2. V lost 2 bases and J lost 7; bases outside the gene matches: 5. The CDR3 contains 14 residues. Germline CDR1 reads SGHTA; CDR2 reads FQGNSA. The DNA of the CDR3 is TGTGCCAGCAGCTTAACTAGCGGAGGCTATACGCAGTATTTT. Its translation is CASSLTSGGYTQYF.

V gene TRBV18 combines with J gene TRBJ2-5; D not resolved. Trimming took off 3 bases at V and 1 base at J, with 9 bases between the two ends. The CDR3 consists of 14 residues. Per the germline V gene, CDR1 is KGHSH and CDR2 is LQKENI. The DNA of the CDR3 is TGTGCCAGCTCACCTGCCGATGTCCAAGAGACCCAGTACTTC. Translation gives CASSPADVQETQYF.

This chain uses TRBV29-1 with TRBJ2-7; D not certain. Germline-derived CDR1 and CDR2 are SQVTM and ANQGSEA. The V gene lost 5 bases and the J gene lost 0 bases, with 8 bases spanning the gap. CDR3 length: 12 amino acids. The CDR3 nucleotides read TGCAGCGTTACAGCCCTCTCCTACGAGCAGTACTTC. It encodes CSVTALSYEQYF.

The V call is TRBV2, the J call TRBJ2-7; D is undetermined. V was trimmed by 6 bases and J by 0 bases, leaving 12 bases between them. The length of the CDR3 is 14 residues. The germline V gene encodes CDR1 SNHLY and CDR2 FYNNEI. CDR3 coding DNA: TGTGCCAGCAGAGCCCAGGAAAGCTCCTACGAGCAGTACTTC. It translates to CASRAQESSYEQYF.

The chain employs TRBV5-8 and TRBJ2-1; tentatively, D is TRBD1 or TRBD2 (6 bases each). Trimming took off 4 bases at V and 4 bases at J, with 12 bases between the two ends. The CDR3 is 14 residues long. Germline V gives CDR1 SGHTS, CDR2 YDEGEE. The CDR3 is CASSTRGRYNEQFF. The CDR3 DNA follows: TGTGCCAGCAGCACAAGGGGGAGGTACAATGAGCAGTTCTTC.

The V and J genes are TRBV27 and TRBJ1-6; D is possibly TRBD1 (5 bases). The CDR3 contains 15 residues. Trimming took off 0 bases at V and 11 bases at J, with 14 bases between the two ends. Germline V gene data show CDR1 as MNHEY and CDR2 as SMNVEV (reference sequence). The CDR3 loop is CASSLSRDAETPLHF. For the CDR3, the DNA is TGTGCCAGCAGTTTATCCCGGGACGCCGAGACACCCCTCCACTTT.

V and J are TRBV30 and TRBJ2-7, with no clear D. This CDR3 is 11 amino acids long. The germline gives CDR1 GTSNPN, CDR2 SVGIG (reference sequence). The CDR3 DNA is TGTGGCTCCACGACGGGCTACGAGCAGTACTTC. Translation: CGSTTGYEQYF.

V is TRBV7-3 and J is TRBJ2-2; TRBD1 matches 8 bases. CDR1 is SGHTA, CDR2 FQGTGA, per germline. J was trimmed by 3 bases and V by 1 base; bases with no gene match: 4. CDR3 length: 16 amino acids. The CDR3 sequence is CASSLNQGADTGELFF. In nucleotides, the CDR3 is TGTGCCAGCAGCTTAAACCAGGGGGCTGACACCGGGGAGCTGTTTTTT.